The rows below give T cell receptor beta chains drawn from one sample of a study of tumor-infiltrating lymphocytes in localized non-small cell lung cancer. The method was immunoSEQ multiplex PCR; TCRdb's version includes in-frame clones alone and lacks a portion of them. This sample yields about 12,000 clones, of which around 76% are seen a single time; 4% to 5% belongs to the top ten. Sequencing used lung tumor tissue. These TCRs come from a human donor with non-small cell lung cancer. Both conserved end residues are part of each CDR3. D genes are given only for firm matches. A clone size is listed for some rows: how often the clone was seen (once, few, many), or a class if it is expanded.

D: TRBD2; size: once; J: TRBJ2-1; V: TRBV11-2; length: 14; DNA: TGTGCCAGCAGCGCTCGACTAGCGGGGGACCGGCAGTTCTTC; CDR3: CASSARLAGDRQFF
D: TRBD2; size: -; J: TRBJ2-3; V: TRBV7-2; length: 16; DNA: TGTGCCAGCAGCCTCAGACTAGCGGGAGTCTCAGATACGCAGTATTTT; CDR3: CASSLRLAGVSDTQYF
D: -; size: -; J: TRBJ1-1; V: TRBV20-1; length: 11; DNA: TGCAGTGAAAGGGGGGGGTGGGAAGCTTTCTTT; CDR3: CSERGGWEAFF
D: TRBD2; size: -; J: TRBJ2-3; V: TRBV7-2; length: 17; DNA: TGTGCCAGCAGCCCCCTCGGCGGGGGGCAGTTCACAGATACGCAGTATTTT; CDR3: CASSPLGGGQFTDTQYF
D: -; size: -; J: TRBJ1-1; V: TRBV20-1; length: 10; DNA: TGCAGTGCTTCAAACACTGAAGCTTTCTTT; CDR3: CSASNTEAFF
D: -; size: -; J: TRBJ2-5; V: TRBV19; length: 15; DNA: TGTGCCAGTAGTATTGGGGGAGGGGGTCTTGAGACCCAGTACTTC; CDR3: CASSIGGGGLETQYF
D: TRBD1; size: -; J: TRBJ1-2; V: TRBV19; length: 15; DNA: TGTGCCAGTAGTATAGACGGACAGGGGGCTGGTGGCTACACCTTC; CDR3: CASSIDGQGAGGYTF
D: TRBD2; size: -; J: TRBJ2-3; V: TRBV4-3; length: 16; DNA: TGCGCCAGCAGCGGCCGGGGACTAGCGGGGGAAGATACGCAGTATTTT; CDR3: CASSGRGLAGEDTQYF
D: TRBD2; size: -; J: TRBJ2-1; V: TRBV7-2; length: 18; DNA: TGTGCCAGCAGCTTAGCGTTTAGCGGGGGGGCCTCCTACAATGAGCAGTTCTTC; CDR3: CASSLAFSGGASYNEQFF
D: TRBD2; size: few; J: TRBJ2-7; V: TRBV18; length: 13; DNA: TGTGCCAGCTCACCGGCGGGAGTCCGCGAGCAGTACTTC; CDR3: CASSPAGVREQYF
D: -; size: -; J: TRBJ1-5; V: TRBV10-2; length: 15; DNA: TGCGCCAGCAGAGAGAATGACGGTAGCAATCAGCCCCAGCATTTT; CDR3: CASRENDGSNQPQHF